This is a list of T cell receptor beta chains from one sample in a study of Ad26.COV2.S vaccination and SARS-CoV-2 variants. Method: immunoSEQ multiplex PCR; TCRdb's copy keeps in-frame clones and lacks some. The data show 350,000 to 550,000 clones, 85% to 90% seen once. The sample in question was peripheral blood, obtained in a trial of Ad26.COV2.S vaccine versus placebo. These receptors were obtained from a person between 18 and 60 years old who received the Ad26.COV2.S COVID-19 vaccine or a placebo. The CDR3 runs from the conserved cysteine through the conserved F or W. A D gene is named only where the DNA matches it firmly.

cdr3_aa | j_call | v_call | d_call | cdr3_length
CASSVDRSGNSPLHF | TRBJ1-6 | TRBV9 | . | 15
CASSFLAGVLYNEQFF | TRBJ2-1 | TRBV5-5 | TRBD2 | 16
CASSYSPGRYNEQFF | TRBJ2-1 | TRBV6-6 | . | 15
CASSTSKGLAGKETQYF | TRBJ2-5 | TRBV19 | TRBD2 | 17
CASSPPGPHGEAFF | TRBJ1-1 | TRBV18 | . | 14
CASSARGDGYGYTF | TRBJ1-2 | TRBV9 | . | 14
CASSFGAGTVYEQYF | TRBJ2-7 | TRBV11-2 | TRBD1 | 15
CASSQDLWGQGLDTQYF | TRBJ2-3 | TRBV4-1 | TRBD1 | 17
CASRTGLAEADTQYF | TRBJ2-3 | TRBV6-5 | TRBD2 | 15
CASSSRASSKGQFF | TRBJ2-1 | TRBV9 | . | 14
CASSFGRNTEAFF | TRBJ1-1 | TRBV5-1 | . | 13
CASSAGVSNQETQYF | TRBJ2-5 | TRBV9 | . | 15
CASSMYQGNTEAFF | TRBJ1-1 | TRBV19 | . | 14
CSVSGLGGNEQFF | TRBJ2-1 | TRBV29-1 | . | 13
CASSVGRGSGNTIYF | TRBJ1-3 | TRBV9 | . | 15
CSVARVGTEAFF | TRBJ1-1 | TRBV29-1 | . | 12
CASSYRAEHGDTQYF | TRBJ2-3 | TRBV6-2/TRBV6-3 | . | 15
CASSMNTVGNTIYF | TRBJ1-3 | TRBV6-5 | . | 14
CASSPRGDEQFF | TRBJ2-1 | TRBV4-2 | . | 12
CASSALDSLNTEAFF | TRBJ1-1 | TRBV4-3 | . | 15
CASSLGAGEPETQYF | TRBJ2-5 | TRBV7-9 | TRBD2 | 15